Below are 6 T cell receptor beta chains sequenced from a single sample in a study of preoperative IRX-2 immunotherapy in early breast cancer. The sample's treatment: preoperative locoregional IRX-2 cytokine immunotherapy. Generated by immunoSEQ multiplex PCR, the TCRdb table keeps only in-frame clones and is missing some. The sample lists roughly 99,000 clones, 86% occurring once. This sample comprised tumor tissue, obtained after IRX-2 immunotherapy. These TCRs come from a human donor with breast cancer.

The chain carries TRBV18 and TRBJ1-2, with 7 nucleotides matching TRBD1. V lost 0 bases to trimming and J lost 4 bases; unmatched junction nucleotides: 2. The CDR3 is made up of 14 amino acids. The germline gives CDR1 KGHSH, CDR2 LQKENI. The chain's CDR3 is CASSPPDRVYGYTF. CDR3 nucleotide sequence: TGTGCCAGCTCACCACCCGACAGGGTCTATGGCTACACCTTC.

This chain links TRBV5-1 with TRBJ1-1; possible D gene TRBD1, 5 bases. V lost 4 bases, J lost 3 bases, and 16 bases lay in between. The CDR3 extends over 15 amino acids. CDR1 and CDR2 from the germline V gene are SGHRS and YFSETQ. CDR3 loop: CASSPGGLADTEAFF. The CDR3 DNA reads TGCGCCAGCAGCCCCGGGGGTTTGGCGGACACTGAAGCTTTCTTT.

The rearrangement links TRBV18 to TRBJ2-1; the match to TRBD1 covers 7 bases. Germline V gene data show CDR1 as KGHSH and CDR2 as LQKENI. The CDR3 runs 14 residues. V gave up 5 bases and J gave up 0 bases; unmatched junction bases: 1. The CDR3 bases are TGTGCCAGCTCAGGACAGGACTCCTACAATGAGCAGTTCTTC. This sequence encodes CASSGQDSYNEQFF.

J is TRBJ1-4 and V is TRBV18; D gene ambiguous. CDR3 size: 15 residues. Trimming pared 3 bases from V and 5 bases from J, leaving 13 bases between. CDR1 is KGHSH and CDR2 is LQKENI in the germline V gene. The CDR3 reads CASSPSGGLNEKLFF. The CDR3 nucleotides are TGTGCCAGCTCACCGTCGGGAGGTCTCAATGAAAAACTGTTTTTT.

This chain's CDR3 is CASSQGEGTGYGYTF. The CDR3 DNA sequence: TGTGCCAGCTCCCAAGGAGAGGGAACAGGGTATGGCTACACCTTC. J is TRBJ1-2 and V is TRBV18, with D maybe TRBD1 (6 bases). The length of the CDR3 is 15 residues. Trimming stripped 6 bases from V and 5 bases from J, with 19 bases between. Germline CDR1 and CDR2: KGHSH and LQKENI.

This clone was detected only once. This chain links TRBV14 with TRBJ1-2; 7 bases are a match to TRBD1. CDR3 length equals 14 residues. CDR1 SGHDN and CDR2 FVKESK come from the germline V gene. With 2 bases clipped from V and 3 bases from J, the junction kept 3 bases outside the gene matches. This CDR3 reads CASSQQGVDYGYTF. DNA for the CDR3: TGTGCCAGCAGCCAACAGGGGGTTGACTATGGCTACACCTTC.